This T cell receptor beta chain was recorded in a study of shared clonotypes between healthy human individuals (dated by TCRdb to the early 2020s). Some background on the complete study: Two women and a few men aged 18 to 49 years were included in the cohort. Blood TCR repertoires of five healthy adults were deeply sequenced to estimate repertoire size and the extent of clonotype sharing between individuals. For each donor, three plates each were used for CD4 naive and CD4 memory, two plates were used for CD8 naive, and one plate was used for CD8 memory. Per donor, leukapheresis produced somewhere between about 0.9 and 9.5 billion PBMCs. Different laboratories and diverse techniques were used to prepare libraries and sequence TCR repertoires, to increase sequencing depth and limit assay-specific biases. General conclusions and limits of the study: Only blood was sampled, and tissue TCR repertoires likely differ from those in blood. Compared with non-shared clonotypes, the clonotypes found in all four sorted-subset donors had higher generation probabilities. Because the study included a small number of donors, the genetic and exposure-history diversity represented was limited. Rarefaction of sorted-subset datasets indicated incomplete sequencing despite the large sequencing depth. Naive subsets generally had larger estimated clonotype richness than memory subsets. Based on pairwise subsampling, the degree of clonotype sharing among donors was expected to be affected by sequencing depth. Approximately 5% of naive CD4, 3% to 3.5% of naive CD8, approximately 2% of memory CD4, and roughly 0.4% of memory CD8 clonotypes were shared across four donors.

Using the deep immunoSEQ assay, multiplex PCR amplified TCR CDR3 regions from genomic DNA. For each cell subset, the extracted genomic DNA was distributed evenly across all wells of several immunoSEQ 96-well plates, and each plate served as one replicate. For sorted subsets, around 200 ng genomic DNA, equal to about 30,000 T cell genomes, was loaded into each replicate PCR. Purified libraries were quantified with a Qubit 3.0 fluorometer, sized on a Bioanalyzer 2100, and re-quantified with the KAPA Library Quantification kit. Every immunoSEQ 96-well plate was sequenced on a separate single-read 150-cycle Illumina NextSeq 550 flow cell. In the authors' own workflow: Because the immunoSEQ output included only junctional sequences and no quality scores, the filtering could not be the same as the filtering used for full-length reads. Sequences were annotated with PyIR, a Python wrapper for IgBLAST v1.9, and V/J genes and CDR3 were assigned using IMGT germline references. Any read was removed if the V/J assignment was weak (E-value above 1e-6), the CDR3 was missing, or the read contained stop codons, out-of-frame junctions, or ambiguous translated residues. A V3J clonotype was defined by an identical inferred V gene, J gene, and CDR3 amino acid sequence. Percentage overlap between repertoires was calculated by dividing the number of shared unique clonotypes by the size of the smaller repertoire. Three approaches were used to assess repertoire richness: RTK rarefaction, the Chao1 estimator, and Recon v2.1 estimates of unobserved clonotypes. OLGA was used to compute generation probabilities for all TCRbeta clonotypes that the gDNA method yielded from a few donors. Drawn from immuneACCESS, this table holds only the in-frame rearrangements with V and J called that TCRdb kept. Clones are partly lost; checked studies trace under half to an unresolved V gene and leave the rest unexplained. That table supplies the V and J calls and clone size; D and trimming were determined from the DNA. The sample table shows roughly 2.4 million clones, and 95% are seen once. The ten largest account for roughly 0.13% of the sample.

Counted from cysteine to phenylalanine, this CDR3 has 12 amino acids. The sequence is cut down to CDR3 DNA, 36 bases in frame from base 1. The germline V gene (reference sequence) supplies CDR1 GTSNPN and CDR2 SVGIG. V loses 3 bases, J loses 3 bases, and the germline ends lie 7 bases apart. The donors were healthy, HIV-negative adults with no recently reported acute infections or vaccinations. Every donor was a Caucasian adult living in Nashville, Tennessee, USA. CD4+ T cells were enriched by magnetic negative selection; naive cells were then positively selected on CD45RA, and the negative fraction formed the memory subset. Blood was collected by leukapheresis, and PBMCs were isolated by Ficoll-Histopaque density gradient centrifugation and then cryopreserved in liquid nitrogen vapor phase. Analytical flow cytometry was used to check the purity and quantity of each magnetically sorted T cell population. Genomic DNA was isolated from each sorted fraction and quantified by UV absorbance on a Nanodrop 2000c.

Concerning this clone itself: It has no known antigen specificity. It has no much larger one-base neighbor in the sample; base qualities were not kept. The same CDR3 also results from other DNA sequences found in this sample.

The sequencing sample was made of naive CD4+ T cells sorted from blood. The intended sense of this specimen's cell subset or site label: CD45RA+ positively selected. The sequence derives from a man between 18 and 35 years old in good health. Recombination linked TRBV30 to TRBJ2-3; tentative D gene TRBD2, with 5 bases matching. This receptor has the CDR3 CAWSPGTDTQYF. The sequenced DNA is TGTGCCTGGAGCCCGGGGACAGATACGCAGTATTTT.